This record looks at one T cell receptor beta chain sequence and its context. The CDR3 runs to 15 residues. V shed 2 bases and J 3 bases; nucleotides not matched to a gene: 2. Germline-derived CDR1 and CDR2 are SGDLS and YYNGEE. The entry originates in a study of blood T cell repertoires in COVID-19. Study context: COVID-19 samples, acute and convalescent, were from the United States, Italy and Spain.

Profiled with immunoSEQ multiplex PCR; TCRdb holds only in-frame clones, not every one. The table shows some 21,000 clones, with around nine tenths occurring only once. The chain recombines TRBV9 with TRBJ2-7; TRBD2 aligns across 13 bases. The sequence was obtained from a human donor with acute or convalescent COVID-19. The donor label of this sample is uncertain. Sequencing was performed on peripheral blood. CDR3 region: CASSVGLAGDYEQYF. The CDR3 DNA follows: TGTGCCAGCAGCGTTGGACTAGCGGGAGACTACGAGCAGTACTTC.